These 9 T cell receptor beta chains originate from one sample sequenced in a study of T-cell memory formation after mild COVID-19. TCRdb recomputed calls from the 5' RACE reads with MiXCR, one row per CDR3 protein. This sample has about 150,000 distinct CDR3 sequences, with 19% found just once. Material for sequencing was PBMCs or a T cell subset sorted from them (not recorded which). The source of these receptors is an adult woman who had mild COVID-19 (a few samples of this study predate the infection). Cell type and time point are not known.

This clonotype has more than one count but fewer than ten. This chain joins TRBV5-1 and TRBJ2-7, with D maybe TRBD1 (5 bases). CDR1 is SGHRS and CDR2 is YFSETQ in the germline V gene. V shed 0 bases and J shed 3 bases, with 10 bases lying between them. There are 14 residues in the CDR3. The CDR3: CASSLATTVYEQYF. Written as DNA, the CDR3 is TGCGCCAGCAGCTTGGCTACGACAGTCTACGAGCAGTACTTC.

Note on this clonotype: It is likely a read error, because the conserved phenylalanine at the end of the CDR3 is missing. This chain connects TRBV24-1 to TRBJ2-5, with 8 bases aligning to TRBD2. This CDR3 contains 14 residues. Germline values: CDR1 KGHDR, CDR2 SFDVKD. V shed 9 bases and J 3 bases; nucleotides not matched to a gene: 8. In DNA form, the CDR3 reads TGTGCCACCGGAGCGGGGGACTTGAAAGAGACCCAGTACCTC. It specifies CATGAGDLKETQYL.

The chain links TRBV27 to TRBJ1-2, with 7 positions matching TRBD1. The CDR3 runs to 14 residues. The germline V gene has CDR1 MNHEY and CDR2 SMNVEV (reference sequence). V shed 0 bases and J 8 bases; nucleotides not matched to a gene: 6. The CDR3 sequence: CASSLSGGGGGYTF. The CDR3 coding sequence is TGTGCCAGCAGTTTATCAGGGGGCGGTGGGGGCTACACCTTC.

This clonotype has a handful of counts. The chain couples TRBV4-1 to TRBJ1-4, with TRBD1 matching 8 bases. From germline, CDR1 is MGHRA and CDR2 YSYEKL. Germline trimming cut 4 bases from V and 6 bases from J; bases unmatched to any gene: 10. CDR3 size: 16 residues. The CDR3 loop is CASSPLDRGGDEKLFF. For the CDR3, the DNA is TGCGCCAGCAGCCCCCTCGACAGGGGTGGGGATGAAAAACTGTTTTTT.

This clonotype appeared a few times. The chain joins TRBV7-8 to TRBJ2-3, with D tentatively TRBD2 (6 bases). CDR3 length equals 17 residues. The germline CDR1 and CDR2 sequences are SGHVS and FQNEAQ. The V end was cut by 7 bases, the J end by 1 base, with 21 bases between. CDR3 protein: CASNFPTSRGGTDTQYF. The DNA of the CDR3 is TGTGCCAGCAACTTCCCAACTAGTCGCGGGGGCACAGATACGCAGTATTTT.

The chain couples TRBV24-1 to TRBJ2-1, with D unclear. The ends were cut back, 1 base at V and 8 bases at J, with 20 bases in the middle. Germline lookup yields CDR1 KGHDR and CDR2 SFDVKD. This CDR3 spans 17 amino acids. CDR3 amino acids: CATSDLGPGPLGYEQFF. The CDR3 nucleotides are TGTGCCACCAGTGATTTAGGCCCCGGGCCCTTGGGGTATGAGCAGTTCTTC.

The gene calls are TRBV5-1 and TRBJ1-6; 8 nucleotides agree with TRBD1. The V and J ends lost 4 bases and 12 bases, in that order; junction bases with no gene match: 15. Germline CDR1 reads SGHRS; CDR2 reads YFSETQ. This CDR3 is 16 amino acids long. Written as DNA, the CDR3 is TGCGCCAGCAGCGAAGACGGGACAGGTCGTAAGGGACCCCTCCACTTT. This sequence encodes CASSEDGTGRKGPLHF. Full variable domain (outside the CDR3, taken from reference TRBV5-1 and TRBJ1-6): KAGVTQTPRYLIKTRGQQVTLSCSPISGHRSVSWYQQTPGQGLQFLFEYFSETQRNKGNFPGRFSGRQFSNSRSEMNVSTLELGDSALYLCASSEDGTGRKGPLHFGNGTRLTVT.

In this sample, this clonotype turned up many times. V is TRBV7-2 and J is TRBJ2-1; 7 bases align to TRBD1. The germline V gene has CDR1 SGHTA and CDR2 FQGNSA. With 5 bases clipped from V and 4 bases from J, the junction kept 8 bases outside the gene matches. The CDR3 covers 15 residues. This CDR3 is CASSPRQGYYNEQFF. For the CDR3, the DNA is TGTGCCAGCAGCCCCCGACAGGGTTATTACAATGAGCAGTTCTTC.

J is TRBJ2-7 and V is TRBV24-1; 9 bases are a match to TRBD2. CDR1 is KGHDR, CDR2 SFDVKD, per germline. This CDR3 comprises 15 residues. The J segment lost 5 bases and the V segment lost 9 bases, leaving 13 bases of the junction unmatched. For the CDR3, the DNA is TGTGCCACCCAAGAGGGGATAGCGGGAGTCGACGAGCAGTACTTC. This gives the protein CATQEGIAGVDEQYF.